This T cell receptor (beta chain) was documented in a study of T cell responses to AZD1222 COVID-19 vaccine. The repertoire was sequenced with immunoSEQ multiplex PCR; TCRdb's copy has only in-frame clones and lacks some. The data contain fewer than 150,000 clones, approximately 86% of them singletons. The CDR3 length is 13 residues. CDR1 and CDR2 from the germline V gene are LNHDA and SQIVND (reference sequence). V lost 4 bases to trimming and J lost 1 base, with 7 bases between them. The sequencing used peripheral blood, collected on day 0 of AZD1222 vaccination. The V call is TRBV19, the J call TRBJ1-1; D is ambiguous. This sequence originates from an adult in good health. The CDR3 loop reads CASSKAGNTEAFF. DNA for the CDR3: TGTGCCAGTAGTAAAGCGGGGAACACTGAAGCTTTCTTT.